Described below is a single T cell receptor beta chain sequence and its context. Its specificity is unknown. Treatment noted: roughly 11-day PBMC culture with coronavirus spike peptide pools or control peptides (ViraFEST assay). CD4+ T lymphocytes from the unexposed donor were collected before the COVID-19 pandemic (2011-2018). The data stem from a study of vaccination and CD4 T cells after COVID-19. Turning to the study itself: In the control cultures, a CEFX pool, an HIV-1 Nef pool, or no peptide was supplied.

The Oncomine TCR Beta short-read assay was what sequenced the DNA obtained from cultured CD4+ T cells. Investigators isolated genomic DNA from cultured CD4+ T cells. TCRdb analysed the PCR reads with MiXCR anew, one entry per CDR3 protein. Found here are 11,000 or so distinct CDR3 sequences, around 26% of them singletons; the top ten hold 15% to 20%. Between the trimmed V and J ends, which lost 10 bases and 0 bases, there was a span of 8 bases. CDR3 length equals 12 residues. Germline lookup yields CDR1 MNHNS and CDR2 SASEGT. The TCR comes from a human donor in good health. This chain joins TRBV6-1 and TRBJ2-3; D gene unclear. Source material: CD4+ T cells from blood, cultured in vitro. As DNA, the CDR3 is TGTGCCACCCAGGACAGCACAGATACGCAGTATTTT. Its protein product is CATQDSTDTQYF.